Listed below are T cell receptor beta chains from one sample, sequenced in a study of T cell repertoires in cytomegalovirus infection. TCRdb called the reads again in MiXCR, with one record for every CDR3 protein. Of a few hundred thousand distinct CDR3 sequences listed, about a sixth were seen once; the top ten hold 8.7%. Sample: PBMCs. These receptors were collected from a human donor in good health (CMV status not recorded). Some clones in this sample may be carry-over from other donors' samples. CDR3s include the opening cysteine and the closing phenylalanine or tryptophan. A D gene is named only where the DNA matches it firmly. Clone size appears in some rows only: once, few, many, or a class for an expanded clone.

V gene	D gene	J gene	CDR3 length	clone size	CDR3 protein	CDR3 DNA
TRBV12-3/TRBV12-4	.	TRBJ1-5	14	many	CASSLGVINQPQHF	TGTGCCAGCAGTCTAGGGGTAATAAATCAGCCCCAGCATTTT
TRBV2	.	TRBJ1-1	13	few	CASSGVGGTEAFF	TGTGCCAGCAGTGGGGTAGGGGGGACTGAAGCTTTCTTT
TRBV7-9	.	TRBJ2-7	12	.	CASSYRNREQYF	TGTGCCAGCAGTTATAGAAACCGCGAGCAGTACTTC
TRBV11-2	.	TRBJ2-7	15	many	CASSLAEGRTYEQYF	TGTGCCAGCAGCTTAGCCGAGGGCAGGACCTACGAGCAGTACTTC
TRBV10-3	.	TRBJ1-5	12	.	CAISAYPEPQHF	TGTGCCATCAGTGCGTACCCAGAGCCCCAGCATTTT
TRBV19	.	TRBJ2-1	13	.	CASSIIQDGEQFF	TGTGCCAGTAGTATCATACAGGACGGTGAGCAGTTCTTC
TRBV6-6	TRBD1	TRBJ2-7	14	.	CASRPGQGSYEQYF	TGTGCCAGCAGACCGGGACAGGGTTCCTACGAGCAGTACTTC
TRBV10-3	.	TRBJ2-3	13	.	CAISDPSTDTQYF	TGTGCCATCAGTGACCCCTCCACAGATACGCAGTATTTT
TRBV12-3/TRBV12-4	.	TRBJ1-3	15	.	CASNPGSGFLNTIYF	TGTGCCAGCAACCCCGGATCAGGGTTTTTGAACACCATATATTTT
TRBV2	TRBD2	TRBJ2-7	15	.	CASTRLAGGPGEQYF	TGTGCCAGCACCAGACTAGCGGGAGGGCCAGGCGAGCAGTACTTC
TRBV3-1	.	TRBJ2-7	12	few	CASRGPSYEQYF	TGTGCCAGCAGAGGACCAAGTTACGAGCAGTACTTC
TRBV3-1	.	TRBJ1-2	12	few	CATIDTNEGYTF	TGTGCCACCATCGACACCAACGAGGGCTACACCTTC
TRBV27	.	TRBJ2-1	16	once	CASSLSDQGAYNEQFF	TGTGCCAGCAGTTTATCCGACCAGGGAGCCTACAATGAGCAGTTCTTC
TRBV5-1	TRBD1	TRBJ2-1	16	few	CASSILQGSSYNEQFF	TGCGCCAGCAGCATCCTACAGGGGAGCTCCTACAATGAGCAGTTCTTC
TRBV5-5	TRBD2	TRBJ2-3	18	.	CASSLLWTSGRVTDTQYF	TGTGCCAGCAGCTTGCTCTGGACTAGCGGGAGGGTCACAGATACGCAGTATTTT
TRBV20-1	TRBD2	TRBJ2-3	14	few	CSGTSGRSKDTQYF	TGCAGCGGGACTAGCGGGAGGTCGAAAGATACGCAGTATTTT
TRBV7-9	.	TRBJ2-1	13	.	CASKKPWDNEQFF	TGTGCCAGCAAAAAGCCCTGGGACAATGAGCAGTTCTTC